A single sample is the source of the 15 T cell receptor beta chains below, sequenced in a study of early T cells in non-severe SARS-CoV-2 infection. TCRdb itself ran the 5' RACE reads through MiXCR, one entry per CDR3 protein. Among tens of thousands of distinct CDR3 sequences, roughly 15% were seen once, and the ten largest hold approximately 4%. The input for sequencing was whole blood, taken at baseline. The receptor set was obtained from an adult who was a healthcare worker with PCR-confirmed SARS-CoV-2 infection or an uninfected control (not recorded which).

This chain uses TRBV18 with TRBJ2-7; 7 bases map to TRBD1. CDR3 length: 15 residues. Losses at the gene ends were 5 bases for V and 3 bases for J; bases not matched to a gene: 10. Looked up from germline, CDR1 is KGHSH and CDR2 is LQKENI. In nucleotides, the CDR3 is TGTGCCAGCTCAACTCGACAGGGACAGAACTACGAGCAGTACTTC. This codes for CASSTRQGQNYEQYF. Complete variable domain (other parts from reference TRBV18 and TRBJ2-7): NAGVMQNPRHLVRRRGQEARLRCSPMKGHSHVYWYRQLPEEGLKFMVYLQKENIIDESGMPKERFSAEFPKEGPSILRIQQVVRGDSAAYFCASSTRQGQNYEQYFGPGTRLTVT.

Here the CDR3 reads CSAPPDGEGDEQFF. The DNA of the CDR3 is TGCAGTGCTCCCCCTGACGGGGAGGGTGATGAGCAGTTCTTC. The rearrangement uses TRBV20-1 and TRBJ2-1; TRBD2 agrees at 7 bases. The germline gives CDR1 DFQATT, CDR2 SNEGSKA (reference sequence). This CDR3 is 14 amino acids long. V shed 5 bases and J 8 bases; nucleotides not matched to a gene: 12.

The V and J genes are TRBV2 and TRBJ1-5, with D tentatively TRBD1 (6 bases). There are 14 residues in the CDR3. The germline CDR1 and CDR2 sequences are SNHLY and FYNNEI. Trimming removed 5 bases from V and 0 bases from J, with 8 bases in between. Here the CDR3 DNA reads TGTGCCAGCAGTTCGGACAGTAGCAATCAGCCCCAGCATTTT. The encoded protein is CASSSDSSNQPQHF.

This clonotype occurred many times. The J gene is TRBJ1-6, the V gene TRBV2, with D unclear. Germline V gene lookup returns CDR1 SNHLY and CDR2 FYNNEI. The CDR3 extends over 16 amino acids. Deletions cut 6 bases from V and 0 bases from J, with 12 bases between. CDR3 protein: CASSFGISSYNSPLHF. CDR3 nucleotides: TGTGCCAGCAGCTTCGGGATAAGCTCCTATAATTCACCCCTCCACTTT.

This clonotype was seen many times. In DNA, the CDR3 is TGTGCCAGCAGCTTAGATCTTAGGAGGACCCAGTACTTC. It yields the protein CASSLDLRRTQYF. The chain links TRBV11-2 to TRBJ2-5; unclear D gene. Germline CDR1 and CDR2: SGHAT and FQNNGV. This CDR3 is built from 13 residues. Trimming pared 0 bases from V and 7 bases from J, leaving 9 bases between. The whole variable domain, remainder taken from reference TRBV11-2 and TRBJ2-5, is EAGVAQSPRYKIIEKRQSVAFWCNPISGHATLYWYQQILGQGPKLLIQFQNNGVVDDSQLPKDRFSAERLKGVDSTLKIQPAKLEDSAVYLCASSLDLRRTQYFGPGTRLLVL.

This clonotype occurred a few times. The chain uses TRBV4-1 and TRBJ2-5; tentatively, D is TRBD1 or TRBD2 (5 bases each). Germline V lookup: CDR1 MGHRA, CDR2 YSYEKL. V was pared by 1 base and J by 5 bases, with 14 bases between. This CDR3 has 15 amino acids. CDR3 DNA: TGCGCCAGCAGCCAAGTGCCCGGGGCGCGTGAGACCCAGTACTTC. It is translated as CASSQVPGARETQYF.

This clonotype has at least ten counts. V gene TRBV12-3 or TRBV12-4 combines with J gene TRBJ2-5; D is unresolved. Trimming shortened V by 2 bases and J by 0 bases, and 19 bases separated the two germline ends. The length of the CDR3 is 18 residues. The CDR3 DNA is TGTGCCAGCAGTTTACCTCCGCGGCTTGGGATTTACCAAGAGACCCAGTACTTC. It is translated as CASSLPPRLGIYQETQYF.

This clonotype was recorded at least ten times. V gene TRBV6-6 combines with J gene TRBJ1-5; a possible D gene is TRBD1 (6 bases). Germline values: CDR1 MNHNY, CDR2 SVGAGI (reference sequence). Trimming cost V 7 bases and J 3 bases, with 16 bases left between them. The CDR3 runs 15 residues. The CDR3 DNA sequence: TGTGCCAGCAATCCTGGACAGATAAACAATCAGCCCCAGCATTTT. Amino acids: CASNPGQINNQPQHF.

CDR3 in DNA: TGTGCCAGCAGTCTCGGATACCGGGGAAGCTCCTACGAGCAGTACTTC. This translates into CASSLGYRGSSYEQYF. The V and J genes are TRBV28 and TRBJ2-7; D is possibly TRBD2 (5 bases). The CDR3 runs 16 residues. The V end was cut by 5 bases, the J end by 0 bases, with 17 bases between. Germline-derived CDR1 and CDR2 are MDHEN and SYDVKM.

This clonotype came up many times. This chain uses TRBV27 with TRBJ2-1, with D possibly TRBD2 on 6 matching bases. V lost 4 bases, J lost 7 bases, and 14 bases lay in between. Germline V gene data show CDR1 as MNHEY and CDR2 as SMNVEV (reference sequence). The CDR3 has 14 amino acids. The CDR3 DNA sequence: TGTGCCAGCAGTTCCCTGGGGGGATTAAATGAGCAGTTCTTC. Encoded protein: CASSSLGGLNEQFF.

This clonotype was counted many times. The J gene is TRBJ1-2, the V gene TRBV7-2; D is possibly TRBD1 (6 bases). Germline CDR1 SGHTA, CDR2 FQGNSA. The CDR3 sequence is 13 residues long. The ends were cut back, 2 bases at V and 7 bases at J, with 11 bases in the middle. The CDR3: CASSLRGIAGYTF. CDR3 DNA sequence: TGTGCCAGCAGCTTAAGGGGGATTGCTGGCTACACCTTC.

The chain recombines TRBV19 with TRBJ2-1; 8 nucleotides align to TRBD2. Trimming removed 0 bases from V and 2 bases from J; junction bases left unmatched: 6. The CDR3 consists of 17 residues. The germline V gene encodes CDR1 LNHDA and CDR2 SQIVND (reference sequence). The CDR3, as DNA: TGTGCCAGTAGTATAGATCTCCAGCGGGAGCCCTACAATGAGCAGTTCTTC. It yields the protein CASSIDLQREPYNEQFF.

A few counts support this clonotype. The V and J genes are TRBV12-3 or TRBV12-4 and TRBJ2-1; D might be TRBD1 or TRBD2, each matching 5 bases. CDR3 size: 16 residues. The V gene lost 6 bases and the J gene lost 5 bases, with 20 bases spanning the gap. The CDR3 here is CASRRRQLSGNNEQFF. CDR3 sequence (DNA): TGTGCCAGCAGACGTCGACAGCTCAGCGGTAACAATGAGCAGTTCTTC.

The CDR3 is CASSFLNMNTEAFF. In nucleotides, the CDR3 is TGCGCCAGCAGCTTTCTAAACATGAACACTGAAGCTTTCTTT. The V and J genes are TRBV5-1 and TRBJ1-1; D uncertain. Germline-derived CDR1 and CDR2 are SGHRS and YFSETQ. Between the trimmed V and J ends, which lost 2 bases and 0 bases, there was a span of 8 bases. The CDR3 spans 14 residues.

This clonotype came up a few times. This chain links TRBV30 with TRBJ1-1; no firm D call. This CDR3 has 11 amino acids. Looked up from germline, CDR1 is GTSNPN and CDR2 is SVGIG (reference sequence). V was trimmed by 0 bases and J by 8 bases, leaving 7 bases between them. This CDR3 reads CAWSVTWEAFF. CDR3 nucleotide sequence: TGTGCCTGGAGTGTAACCTGGGAAGCTTTCTTT.